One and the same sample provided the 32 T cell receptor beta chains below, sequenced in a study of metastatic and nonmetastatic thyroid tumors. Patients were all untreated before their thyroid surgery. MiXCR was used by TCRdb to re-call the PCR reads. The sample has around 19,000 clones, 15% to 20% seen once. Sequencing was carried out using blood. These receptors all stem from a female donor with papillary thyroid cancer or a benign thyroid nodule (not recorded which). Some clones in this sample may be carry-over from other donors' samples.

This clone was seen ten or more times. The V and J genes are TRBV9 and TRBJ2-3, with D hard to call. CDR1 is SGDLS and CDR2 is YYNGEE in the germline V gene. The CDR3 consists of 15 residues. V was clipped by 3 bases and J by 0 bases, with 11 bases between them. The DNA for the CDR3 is TGTGCCAGCAGCGGACAACACACTAGCACAGATACGCAGTATTTT. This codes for CASSGQHTSTDTQYF.

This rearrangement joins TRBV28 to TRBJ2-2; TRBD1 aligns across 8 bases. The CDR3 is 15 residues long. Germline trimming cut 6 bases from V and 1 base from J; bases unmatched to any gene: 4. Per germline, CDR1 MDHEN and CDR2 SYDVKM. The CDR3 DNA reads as TGTGCCAGCAGGCGAGGGACAGGGAACACCGGGGAGCTGTTTTTT. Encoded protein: CASRRGTGNTGELFF. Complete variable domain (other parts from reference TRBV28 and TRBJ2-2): DVKVTQSSRYLVKRTGEKVFLECVQDMDHENMFWYRQDPGLGLRLIYFSYDVKMKEKGDIPEGYSVSREKKERFSLILESASTNQTSMYLCASRRGTGNTGELFFGEGSRLTVL.

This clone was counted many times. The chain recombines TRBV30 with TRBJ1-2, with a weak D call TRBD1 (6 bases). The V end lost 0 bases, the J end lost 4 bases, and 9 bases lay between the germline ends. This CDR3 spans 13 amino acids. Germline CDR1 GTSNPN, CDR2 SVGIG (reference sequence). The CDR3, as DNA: TGTGCCTGGAGTGTAGGGGGTCTCTATGGCTACACCTTC. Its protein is CAWSVGGLYGYTF.

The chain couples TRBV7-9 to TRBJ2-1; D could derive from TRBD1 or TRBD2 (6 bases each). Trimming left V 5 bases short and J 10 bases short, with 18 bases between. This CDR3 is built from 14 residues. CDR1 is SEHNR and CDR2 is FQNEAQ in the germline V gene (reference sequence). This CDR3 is CASSPGAGWREQFF. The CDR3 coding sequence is TGTGCCAGCAGCCCAGGGGCGGGGTGGAGGGAGCAGTTCTTC.

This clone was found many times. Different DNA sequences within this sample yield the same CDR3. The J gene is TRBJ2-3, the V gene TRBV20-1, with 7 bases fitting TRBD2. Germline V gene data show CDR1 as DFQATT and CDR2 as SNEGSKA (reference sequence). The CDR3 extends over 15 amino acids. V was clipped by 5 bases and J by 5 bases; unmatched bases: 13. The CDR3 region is CSARRASGEIDTQYF. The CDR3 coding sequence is TGCAGTGCTCGAAGGGCGAGCGGGGAAATAGATACGCAGTATTTT.

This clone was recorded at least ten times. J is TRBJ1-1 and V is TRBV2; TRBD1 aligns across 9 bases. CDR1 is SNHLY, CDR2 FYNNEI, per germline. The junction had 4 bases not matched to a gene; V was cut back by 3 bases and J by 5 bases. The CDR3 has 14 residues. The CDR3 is CASSEGQGWTEAFF. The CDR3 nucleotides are TGTGCCAGCAGTGAGGGACAGGGTTGGACTGAAGCTTTCTTT.

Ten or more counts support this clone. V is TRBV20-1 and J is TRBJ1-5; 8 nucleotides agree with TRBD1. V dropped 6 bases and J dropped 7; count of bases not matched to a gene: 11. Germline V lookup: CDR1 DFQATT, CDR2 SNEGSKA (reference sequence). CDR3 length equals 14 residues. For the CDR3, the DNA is TGCAGTGCCCGTTTAGCCAGGGGGCGGCAGCCCCAGCATTTT. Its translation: CSARLARGRQPQHF.

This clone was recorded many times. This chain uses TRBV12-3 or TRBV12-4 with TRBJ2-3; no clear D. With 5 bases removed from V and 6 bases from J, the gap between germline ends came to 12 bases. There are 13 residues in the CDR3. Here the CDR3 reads CASSLRMSDTQYF. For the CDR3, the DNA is TGTGCCAGCAGTCTCCGTATGTCGGATACGCAGTATTTT.

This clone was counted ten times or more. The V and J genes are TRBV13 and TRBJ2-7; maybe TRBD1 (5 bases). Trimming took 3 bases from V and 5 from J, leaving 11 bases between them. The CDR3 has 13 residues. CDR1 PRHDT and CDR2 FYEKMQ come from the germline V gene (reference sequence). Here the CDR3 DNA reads TGTGCCAGCAGCTTTTTGTCAGGGAACGAGCAGTACTTC. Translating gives CASSFLSGNEQYF.

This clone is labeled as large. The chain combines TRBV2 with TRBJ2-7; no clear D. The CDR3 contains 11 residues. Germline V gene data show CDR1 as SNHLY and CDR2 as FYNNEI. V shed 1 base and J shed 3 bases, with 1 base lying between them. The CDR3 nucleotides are TGTGCCAGCAGTGAAGGCTACGAGCAGTACTTC. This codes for CASSEGYEQYF.

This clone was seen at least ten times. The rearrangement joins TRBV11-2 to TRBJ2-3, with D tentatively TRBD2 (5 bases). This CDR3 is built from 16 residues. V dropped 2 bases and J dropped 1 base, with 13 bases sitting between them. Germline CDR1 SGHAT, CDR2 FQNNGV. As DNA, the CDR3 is TGTGCCAGCAGCTTAATTCCCCTAGCAGGCACAGATACGCAGTATTTT. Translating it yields CASSLIPLAGTDTQYF.

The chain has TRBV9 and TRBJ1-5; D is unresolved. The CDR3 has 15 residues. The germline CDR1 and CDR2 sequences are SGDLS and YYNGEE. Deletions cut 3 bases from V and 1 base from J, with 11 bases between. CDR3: CASSATAASNQPQHF. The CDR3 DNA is TGTGCCAGCAGCGCCACAGCAGCCAGCAATCAGCCCCAGCATTTT.

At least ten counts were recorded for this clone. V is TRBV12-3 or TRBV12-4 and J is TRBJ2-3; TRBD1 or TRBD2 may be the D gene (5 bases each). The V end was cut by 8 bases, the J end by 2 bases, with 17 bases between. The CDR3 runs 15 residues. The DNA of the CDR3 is TGTGCCAGCCGCAACTTTGGGGGACCCACAGATACGCAGTATTTT. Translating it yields CASRNFGGPTDTQYF.

CDR3 protein: CASSLGVGYNEQFF. The CDR3 DNA follows: TGCGCCAGCAGCTTGGGTGTAGGGTACAATGAGCAGTTCTTC. V and J are TRBV5-1 and TRBJ2-1; D is unclear. CDR1 and CDR2 (germline): SGHRS, YFSETQ. The ends were cut back, 0 bases at V and 4 bases at J, with 8 bases in the middle. CDR3 length: 14 residues.

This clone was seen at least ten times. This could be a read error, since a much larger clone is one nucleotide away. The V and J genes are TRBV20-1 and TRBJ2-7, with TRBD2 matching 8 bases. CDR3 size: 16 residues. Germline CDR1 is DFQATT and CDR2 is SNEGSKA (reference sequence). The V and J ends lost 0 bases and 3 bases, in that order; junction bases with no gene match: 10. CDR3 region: CSARDLVGGAVYEQYF. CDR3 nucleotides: TGCAGTGCTAGAGATCTCGTCGGGGGGGCTGTCTACGAGCAGTACTTC.

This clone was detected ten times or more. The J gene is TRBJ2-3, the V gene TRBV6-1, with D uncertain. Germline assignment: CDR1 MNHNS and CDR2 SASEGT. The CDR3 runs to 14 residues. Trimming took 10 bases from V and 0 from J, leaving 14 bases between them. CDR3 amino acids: CATKGRVSTDTQYF. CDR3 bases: TGTGCCACCAAAGGTCGAGTTAGCACAGATACGCAGTATTTT.

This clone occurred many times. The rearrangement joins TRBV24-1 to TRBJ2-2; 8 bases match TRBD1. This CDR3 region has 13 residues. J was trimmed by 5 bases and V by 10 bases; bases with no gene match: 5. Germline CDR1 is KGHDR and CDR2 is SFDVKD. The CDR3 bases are TGTGCCACGGACAGGGAAGGGACCGGGGAGCTGTTTTTT. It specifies CATDREGTGELFF.

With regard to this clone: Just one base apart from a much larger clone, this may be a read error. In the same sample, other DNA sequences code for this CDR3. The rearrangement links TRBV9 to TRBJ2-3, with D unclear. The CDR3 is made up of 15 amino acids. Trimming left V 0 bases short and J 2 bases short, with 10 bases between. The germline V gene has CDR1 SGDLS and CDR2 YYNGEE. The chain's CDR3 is CASSVGVAATDTQYF. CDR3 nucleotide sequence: TGTGCCAGCAGCGTAGGGGTAGCTGCCACAGATACGCAGTATTTT.

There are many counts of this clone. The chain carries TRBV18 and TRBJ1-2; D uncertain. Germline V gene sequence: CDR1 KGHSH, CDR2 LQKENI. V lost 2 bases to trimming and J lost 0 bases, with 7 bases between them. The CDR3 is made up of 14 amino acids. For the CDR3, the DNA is TGTGCCAGCTCACCAGGGTCAGCTAACTATGGCTACACCTTC. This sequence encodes CASSPGSANYGYTF. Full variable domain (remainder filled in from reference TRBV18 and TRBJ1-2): NAGVMQNPRHLVRRRGQEARLRCSPMKGHSHVYWYRQLPEEGLKFMVYLQKENIIDESGMPKERFSAEFPKEGPSILRIQQVVRGDSAAYFCASSPGSANYGYTFGSGTRLTVV.

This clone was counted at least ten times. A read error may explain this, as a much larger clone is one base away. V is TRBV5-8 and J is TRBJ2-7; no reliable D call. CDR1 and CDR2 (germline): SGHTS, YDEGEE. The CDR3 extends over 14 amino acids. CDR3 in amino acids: CASDLLTSTYEQCF. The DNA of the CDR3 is TGTGCCAGCGACCTATTAACATCCACCTACGAGCAGTGCTTC.

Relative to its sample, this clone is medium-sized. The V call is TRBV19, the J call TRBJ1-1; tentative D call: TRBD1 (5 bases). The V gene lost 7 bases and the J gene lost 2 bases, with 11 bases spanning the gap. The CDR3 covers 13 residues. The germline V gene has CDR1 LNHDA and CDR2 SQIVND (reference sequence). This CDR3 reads CASTRGANTEAFF. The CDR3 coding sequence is TGTGCCAGTACGCGGGGCGCCAACACTGAAGCTTTCTTT.

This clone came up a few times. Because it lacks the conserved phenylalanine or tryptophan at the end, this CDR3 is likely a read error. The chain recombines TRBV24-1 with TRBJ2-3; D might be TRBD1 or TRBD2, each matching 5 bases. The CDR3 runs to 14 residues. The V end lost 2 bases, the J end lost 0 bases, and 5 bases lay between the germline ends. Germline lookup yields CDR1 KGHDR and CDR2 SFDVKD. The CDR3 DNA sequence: TGTGCCACCAGTGATTGGGACAGCACAGATACGCAGTATCTT. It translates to CATSDWDSTDTQYL.

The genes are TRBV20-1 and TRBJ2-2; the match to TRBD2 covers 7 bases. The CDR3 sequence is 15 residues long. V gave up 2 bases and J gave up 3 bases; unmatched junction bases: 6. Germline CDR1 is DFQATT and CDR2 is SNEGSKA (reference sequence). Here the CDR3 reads CSARSSGVDTGELFF. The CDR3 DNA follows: TGCAGTGCTAGATCCAGCGGGGTTGACACCGGGGAGCTGTTTTTT.

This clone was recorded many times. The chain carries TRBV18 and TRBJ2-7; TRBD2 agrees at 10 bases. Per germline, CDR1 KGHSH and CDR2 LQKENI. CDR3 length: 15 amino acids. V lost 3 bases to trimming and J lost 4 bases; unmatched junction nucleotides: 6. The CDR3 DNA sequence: TGTGCCAGCTCACCGGGGGGACTAGCGAATTACGAGCAGTACTTC. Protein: CASSPGGLANYEQYF.

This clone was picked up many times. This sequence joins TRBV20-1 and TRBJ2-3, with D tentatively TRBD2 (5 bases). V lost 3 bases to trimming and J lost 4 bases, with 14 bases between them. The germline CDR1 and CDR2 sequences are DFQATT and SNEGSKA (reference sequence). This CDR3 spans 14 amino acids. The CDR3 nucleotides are TGCAGTGCTAGTGAGCTGGGAGAAGCAGATACGCAGTATTTT. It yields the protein CSASELGEADTQYF.

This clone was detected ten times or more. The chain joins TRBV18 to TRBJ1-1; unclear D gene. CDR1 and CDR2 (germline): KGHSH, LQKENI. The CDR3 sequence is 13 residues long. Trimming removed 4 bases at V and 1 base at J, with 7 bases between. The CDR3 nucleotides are TGTGCCAGCTCACTACATAAGAACACTGAAGCTTTCTTT. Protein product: CASSLHKNTEAFF.

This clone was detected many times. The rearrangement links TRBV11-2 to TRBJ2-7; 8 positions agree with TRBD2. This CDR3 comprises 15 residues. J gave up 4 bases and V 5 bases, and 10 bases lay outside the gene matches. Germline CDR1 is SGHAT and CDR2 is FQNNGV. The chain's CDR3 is CASSRAGTSLYEQYF. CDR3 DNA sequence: TGTGCCAGCAGCCGAGCCGGGACTAGTCTTTACGAGCAGTACTTC.

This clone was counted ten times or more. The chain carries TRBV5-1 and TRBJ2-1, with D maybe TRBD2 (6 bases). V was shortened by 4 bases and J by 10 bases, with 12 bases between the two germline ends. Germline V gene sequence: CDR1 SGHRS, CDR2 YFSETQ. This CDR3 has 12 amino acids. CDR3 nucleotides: TGCGCCAGCAGCGGGGACTCCTGGGAGCAGTTCTTC. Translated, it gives CASSGDSWEQFF. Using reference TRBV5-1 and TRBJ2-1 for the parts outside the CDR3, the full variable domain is KAGVTQTPRYLIKTRGQQVTLSCSPISGHRSVSWYQQTPGQGLQFLFEYFSETQRNKGNFPGRFSGRQFSNSRSEMNVSTLELGDSALYLCASSGDSWEQFFGPGTRLTVL.

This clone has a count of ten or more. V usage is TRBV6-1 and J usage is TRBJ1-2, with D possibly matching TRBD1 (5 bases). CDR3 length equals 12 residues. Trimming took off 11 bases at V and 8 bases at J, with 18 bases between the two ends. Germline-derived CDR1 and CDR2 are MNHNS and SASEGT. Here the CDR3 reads CASQGHGIGYTF. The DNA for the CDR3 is TGTGCCTCTCAGGGTCACGGGATCGGCTACACCTTC.

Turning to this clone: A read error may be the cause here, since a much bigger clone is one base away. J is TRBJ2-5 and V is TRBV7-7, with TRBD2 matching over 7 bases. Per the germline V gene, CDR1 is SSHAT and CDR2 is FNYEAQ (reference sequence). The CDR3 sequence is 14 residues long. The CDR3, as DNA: TGTGCTAGCAGCCACCGGACTAGAGGAGAGACCCAGTACTTC. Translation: CASSHRTRGETQYF.

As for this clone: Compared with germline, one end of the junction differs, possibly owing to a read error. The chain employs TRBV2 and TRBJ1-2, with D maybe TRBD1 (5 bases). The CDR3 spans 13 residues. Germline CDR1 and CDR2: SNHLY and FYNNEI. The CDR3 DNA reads TGTGCCAGCATCGTAGACAGACGCTATGTCTACACCTTC. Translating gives CASIVDRRYVYTF.

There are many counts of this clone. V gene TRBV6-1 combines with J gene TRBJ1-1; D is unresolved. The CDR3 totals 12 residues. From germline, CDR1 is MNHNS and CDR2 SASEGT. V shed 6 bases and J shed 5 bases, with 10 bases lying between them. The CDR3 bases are TGTGCCAGCAGCCTCTCGGGGACTGAAGCTTTCTTT. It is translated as CASSLSGTEAFF.